This T cell receptor beta chain emerged from a study of blood T cell repertoires in COVID-19. Study background: T cells, B-cell-depleted T cells, or PBMCs supplied cDNA or gDNA.

As handled by the study authors: For nucleated cells, counts were estimated from reference gene primer amplification. Assay: immunoSEQ multiplex PCR; the TCRdb copy retains only in-frame clones and omits some. V, J and clone size derive from that table, while D and trimming were established from the DNA sequence. This table holds under 150,000 clones, almost 85% found once. Trimming cost V 6 bases and J 2 bases, with 14 bases left between them. Germline V gives CDR1 MNHEY, CDR2 SMNVEV (reference sequence). This CDR3 spans 15 amino acids. Participant age was roughly 18 to 90 years, and participants resided in approximately 24 US areas. Participants' own reports of clinical history determined their cohort assignment.

The V call is TRBV27, the J call TRBJ1-5; maybe TRBD1 (5 bases). Sequenced material: PBMCs or T cells enriched from blood (not recorded which). This sequence originates from a man aged 35 to 55 with acute COVID-19. In DNA, the CDR3 is TGTGCCAGCAGCCCCCTTGACAGCCGCAATCAGCCCCAGCATTTT. Translation: CASSPLDSRNQPQHF.